This T cell receptor beta chain was sequenced for a study of T-cell memory formation after mild COVID-19. For the study at large: Largely, TCR clusters stayed within a single donor. Study-wide points: Clones from the second wave (peaking day 37) had unconfirmed SARS-CoV-2 specificity.

CDR1 and CDR2 (germline): SGHRS, YFSETQ. Trimming took 0 bases from V and 1 from J, leaving 11 bases between them. The CDR3 is 16 amino acids. A 5'RACE reaction primed in the constant segment made cDNA libraries of TCR alpha and TCR beta, and these carried sample barcodes and UMIs. TCRdb analysed the 5' RACE reads with MiXCR anew, one entry per CDR3 protein. The table shows more than 250,000 distinct CDR3 sequences, with 18% occurring only once. A remark on this clonotype: What it binds is not known.

The TCR sequence derives from a man between 18 and 29 years old who had mild COVID-19 (a few samples of this study predate the infection). Cell type and time point are not known. The gene calls are TRBV5-1 and TRBJ1-3; D ambiguous. Specimen: PBMCs or a T cell subset sorted from them (not recorded which). The DNA of the CDR3 is TGCGCCAGCAGCTTGGATGGCGGAAGATCTGGAAACACCATATATTTT. Amino acids: CASSLDGGRSGNTIYF. The whole variable domain, filled in from reference TRBV5-1 and TRBJ1-3, reads KAGVTQTPRYLIKTRGQQVTLSCSPISGHRSVSWYQQTPGQGLQFLFEYFSETQRNKGNFPGRFSGRQFSNSRSEMNVSTLELGDSALYLCASSLDGGRSGNTIYFGEGSWLTVV.